This T cell receptor (beta chain) was sequenced during a study of identical twins (TCRdb year 2016). The study in broad terms: TCR alpha and beta repertoires from monozygotic twins, unrelated adults of various ages and cord blood were deep-sequenced to test whether fetal clonotypes persist. To rule out contamination, replicate twin experiments were performed at different times with different library preparation protocols. What the research found in general, with its limitations: Recombination models systematically underestimated out-of-frame TCR alpha sharing in monozygotic twins but agreed with sharing between unrelated individuals. A weaker excess of twin sharing was found in beta out-of-frame sequences because the signal-to-noise ratio was lowered by fewer shared sequences. Because the same donors could not be followed over many years, conclusions were based on cross-sectional statistical analysis. Invariant T cells such as MAIT and iNKT could partly confound zero-insertion analyses, though diverse VJ usage argued against this for most clonotypes. Out-of-frame TCR alpha sequences shared between twins showed an excess of low generation-probability sequences compared with coincidental sharing between unrelated individuals. Abundant cord blood beta clonotypes carried fewer insertions; young adult naive repertoires showed a weaker similar trend, while memory repertoires showed none.

Counted from cysteine to phenylalanine, this CDR3 has 15 amino acids. The only DNA kept is the CDR3, 45 bases in frame from the first base. CDR1 SGHRS and CDR2 YFSETQ were looked up in the germline V gene. V and J are truncated by 4 bases and 4 bases respectively, leaving an intervening sequence of 16 bases. Only healthy Caucasian donors were included. Miltenyi CD45RO+ enrichment and human naive T-cell isolation kits were used to isolate memory (CD45RO+) and naive T cells from PBMC. About this clonotype: This clone's antigen is unknown. No quality values exist for individual bases; no much larger clone is one base distant.

The method was 5' RACE. Sequencer: Illumina HiSeq 2000. A universal primer binding site was introduced by template switching, and a unique molecular identifier was present in the final cDNA, enabling accurate counting of TCR cDNA molecules. Specific primers in the conserved constant-segment region were used to synthesize first-strand cDNA for TCR alpha and beta chains. To control for contamination, every cDNA library carried two barcodes: a SMART-Mk sample barcode plus Illumina barcodes. Two successive PCR steps introduced TruSeq adapter sequences along with Illumina sample barcodes. Sequencing of the TCR alpha and beta cDNA libraries was done on the Illumina HiSeq platform using custom primers. From the authors' description of their analysis: MiGEC was used to process raw reads and extract unique molecular identifiers, and MiXCR was used to find CDR3 positions. Recombination models were inferred per individual with the repgenHMM and IGoR tools using an EM algorithm. Shared clonotypes were analyzed with the tcR package in R, and sharing was normalized by the product of cloneset sizes. To study raw recombination without the effects of thymic and clonal selection, out-of-frame nonproductive sequences were analyzed. In TCRdb, the public reads were trimmed at Q25 with fastp and aligned with MiXCR, with productive beta chains retained. Entries are consolidated by CDR3 protein sequence, retaining the most common genes and DNA. Clone size and V and J calls follow TCRdb, not the original study. The sample table records approximately 230,000 distinct CDR3 sequences; about an eighth of these occur just once. Clones ranked in the top ten supply about 9% of the sample.

The source material was memory (CD45RO+) T cells sorted from blood. The sample's cell subset or site label is to be understood as: CD45RO+ enriched T cells. Recombination connected TRBV5-1 to TRBJ2-3, with TRBD2 as a weak D call on 5 bases. The source of this sequence is a woman aged 18-30 years in good health. The DNA reads as follows: TGCGCCAGCAGCCCGGCCGCTAGCAGCGCAGATACGCAGTATTTT. Its protein product is CASSPAASSADTQYF. Reference TRBV5-1 and TRBJ2-3 genes cover what lies past the CDR3, so the full variable domain is KAGVTQTPRYLIKTRGQQVTLSCSPISGHRSVSWYQQTPGQGLQFLFEYFSETQRNKGNFPGRFSGRQFSNSRSEMNVSTLELGDSALYLCASSPAASSADTQYFGPGTRLTVL.